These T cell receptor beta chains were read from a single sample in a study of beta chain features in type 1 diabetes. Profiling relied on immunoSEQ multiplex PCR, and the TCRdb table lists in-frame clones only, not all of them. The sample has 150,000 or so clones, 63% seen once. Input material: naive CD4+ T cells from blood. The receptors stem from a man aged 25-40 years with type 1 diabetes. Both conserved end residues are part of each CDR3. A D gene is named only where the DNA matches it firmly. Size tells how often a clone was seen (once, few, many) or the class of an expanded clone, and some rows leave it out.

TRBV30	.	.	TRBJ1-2	TGTGCCTGGAGTGTAGACCGGGATCTCCTCGCTTACTTC	CAWSVDRDLLAYF
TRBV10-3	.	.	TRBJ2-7	TGTGCCATCAGTGAGAGAAGGTCTATACCTAGCGAGCAGTACTTC	CAISERRSIPSEQYF
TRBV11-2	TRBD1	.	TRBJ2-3	TGTGCCAGCAGCTTAGAACAGGGGTTGCACACAGATACGCAGTATTTT	CASSLEQGLHTDTQYF
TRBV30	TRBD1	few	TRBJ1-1	TGTGCCTGGAGCCCCTTGGTAGGGGGCTTGACTGAAGCTTTCTTT	CAWSPLVGGLTEAFF
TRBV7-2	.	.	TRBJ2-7	TGTGCCAGCAGCTCCCCAGGCTCCTACGAGCAGTACTTC	CASSSPGSYEQYF
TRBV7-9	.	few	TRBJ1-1	TGTGCCAGCAGCAAGGACAGCAACACTGAAGCTTTCTTT	CASSKDSNTEAFF
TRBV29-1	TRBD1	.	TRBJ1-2	TGCAGCGCTCGGACAGGGCCGAGCTACACCTTC	CSARTGPSYTF
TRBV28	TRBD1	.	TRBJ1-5	TGTGCCAGCAGCACTACAGGGGGCGGGGTGCAGCCCCAGCATTTT	CASSTTGGGVQPQHF
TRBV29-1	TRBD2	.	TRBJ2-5	TGCAGCGTGGGGACTACAGAGACCCAGTACTTC	CSVGTTETQYF
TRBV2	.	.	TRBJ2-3	TGTGCCAGCACCCTAGGCAGGGGAACAGATACGCAGTATTTT	CASTLGRGTDTQYF
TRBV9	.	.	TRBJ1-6	TGTGCCAGCAGCGTAGAGGCAGGAGGGCTAGGGGCCCTCCACTTT	CASSVEAGGLGALHF
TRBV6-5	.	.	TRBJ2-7	TGTGCCAGCAAGGGAAAAAACACCTACGAGCAGTACTTC	CASKGKNTYEQYF
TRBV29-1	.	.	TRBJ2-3	TGCAGCGTCGCCTACGGGGCTTATACAGATACGCAGTATTTT	CSVAYGAYTDTQYF
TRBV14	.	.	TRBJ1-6	TGTGCCAGCAGCCAAGGTTGGGTCCAGAATTCACCCCTCCACTTT	CASSQGWVQNSPLHF
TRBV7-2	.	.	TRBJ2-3	TGTGCCAGCAGCCTAGGGGGGCGGGGCACAGATACGCAGTATTTT	CASSLGGRGTDTQYF
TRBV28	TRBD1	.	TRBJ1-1	TGTGCCAGCAGTGGAAGACAGGGGGCACGAGCTTTCTTT	CASSGRQGARAFF
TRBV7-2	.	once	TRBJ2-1	TGTGCCAGCAGCCAACCAGGGCGGGGTGAGCAGTTCTTC	CASSQPGRGEQFF
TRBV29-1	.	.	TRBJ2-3	TGCAGCGTCCTAGGGACAGATACGCAGTATTTT	CSVLGTDTQYF
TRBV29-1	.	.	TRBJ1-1	TGCAGCGCCCGGACGGGTATGGAAGCTTTCTTT	CSARTGMEAFF
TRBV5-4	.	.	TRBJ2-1	TGTGCCAGCAAGGAGGGTCATTCACCTACCTACAATGAGCAGTTCTTC	CASKEGHSPTYNEQFF
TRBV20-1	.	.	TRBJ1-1	TGCAGTGCTGGCAGCCTTGAAGCTTTCTTT	CSAGSLEAFF
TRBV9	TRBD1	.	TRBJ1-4	TGTGCCAGCAGCGCCCGACAGGGTGAAAATGAAAAACTGTTTTTT	CASSARQGENEKLFF
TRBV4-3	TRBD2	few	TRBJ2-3	TGCGCCAGCAGCCAAGAAGGCCCCAGCGGGGGTTGGGCAGATACGCAGTATTTT	CASSQEGPSGGWADTQYF
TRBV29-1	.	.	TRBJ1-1	TGCAGCGTTGAAGGGGTCCGGGACACTGAAGCTTTCTTT	CSVEGVRDTEAFF
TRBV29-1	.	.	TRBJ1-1	TGCAGCGTTGGAGGGGACTCGGGGTGGTATTACACTGAAGCTTTCTTT	CSVGGDSGWYYTEAFF
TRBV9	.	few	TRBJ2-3	TGTGCCAGCAGCGTAGTGAAAGATACGCAGTATTTT	CASSVVKDTQYF
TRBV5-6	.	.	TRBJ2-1	TGTGCCAGCAGCCGGGGGCCCGGGTTTGGCTACAATGAGCAGTTCTTC	CASSRGPGFGYNEQFF
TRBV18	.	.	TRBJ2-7	TGTGCCAGCTCACGAGCGTGGCTCTCTGGGGAGCAGTACTTC	CASSRAWLSGEQYF
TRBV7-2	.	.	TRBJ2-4	TGTGCCTGGGCAGACGAAAACATTCAGTACTTC	CAWADENIQYF
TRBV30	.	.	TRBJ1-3	TGTGCCTGGAGTGTAGGTCACAGAAACACCATATATTTT	CAWSVGHRNTIYF
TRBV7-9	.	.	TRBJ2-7	TGTGCCAGCAGCTTGAGTATGACAGCCTCCCACGAGCAGTACTTC	CASSLSMTASHEQYF
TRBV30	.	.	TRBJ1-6	TGTGCCTGGTCAATGGATTCACCCCTCCACTTT	CAWSMDSPLHF
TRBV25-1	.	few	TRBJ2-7	TGTGCCAGCAAGTCCGGGTCCTACGAGCAGTACTTC	CASKSGSYEQYF
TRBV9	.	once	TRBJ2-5	TGTGCCAGCAGCGGGGGAGGACAAGAGACCCAGTACTTC	CASSGGGQETQYF
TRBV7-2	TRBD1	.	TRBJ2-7	TGTGCCAGCAGCTTCCGCTCCCTGACCGGGACAGGCTTCTCCGAGCAGTACTTC	CASSFRSLTGTGFSEQYF
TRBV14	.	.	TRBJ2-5	TGTGCCAGCAGCTACAGGGCTACAGAGACCCAGTACTTC	CASSYRATETQYF
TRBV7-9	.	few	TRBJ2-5	TGTGCCAGCAGCTTAGCCGAGACCCAGTACTTC	CASSLAETQYF
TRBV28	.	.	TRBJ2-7	TGTGCCAGCACCCCTCCCGGGACGAACGACTACGAGCAGTACTTC	CASTPPGTNDYEQYF
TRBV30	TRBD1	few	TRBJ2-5	TGTGCCTGGAGCTACACAGGGGTCCAAGAGACCCAGTACTTC	CAWSYTGVQETQYF
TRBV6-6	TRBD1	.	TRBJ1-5	TGTGCCAGCAGAGGGACAGGGACTTATAGCAATCAGCCCCAGCATTTT	CASRGTGTYSNQPQHF
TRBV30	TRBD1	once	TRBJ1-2	TGTGCCTGGGGTACAGGGGGCGATGGCTACACCTTC	CAWGTGGDGYTF
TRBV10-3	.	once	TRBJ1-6	TGTGCCATCAGCATCGACGTGATTAATTCACCCCTCCACTTT	CAISIDVINSPLHF
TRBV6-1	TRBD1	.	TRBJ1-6	TGTGCCAGCAGTGTAACAGGGGACTATAATTCACCCCTCCACTTT	CASSVTGDYNSPLHF
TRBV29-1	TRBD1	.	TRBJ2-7	TGCAGCGCCGGACAGGGAGACCACGAGCAGTACTTC	CSAGQGDHEQYF
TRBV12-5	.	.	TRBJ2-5	TGTGCTAGTGGCACGATCCAAGAGACCCAGTACTTC	CASGTIQETQYF
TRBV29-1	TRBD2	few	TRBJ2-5	TGCAGCGTTACTAGCGGGGTTATGGAGACCCAGTACTTC	CSVTSGVMETQYF
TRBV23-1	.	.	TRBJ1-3	TGCGCCAGCAGTCCAGGAGGTTCGTCTGGAAACACCATATATTTT	CASSPGGSSGNTIYF
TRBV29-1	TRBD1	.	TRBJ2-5	TGCAGCGTTGAAGCCCCTTGGGACAGGTCGGAGACCCAGTACTTC	CSVEAPWDRSETQYF
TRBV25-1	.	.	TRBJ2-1	TGTGCCAGCAGTGAAGTCAGGGGCTTGAGCTCCTACAATGAGCAGTTCTTC	CASSEVRGLSSYNEQFF
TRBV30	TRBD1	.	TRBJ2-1	TGTGCCTGGAACGAGGGGGCCGACAATGAGCAGTTCTTC	CAWNEGADNEQFF
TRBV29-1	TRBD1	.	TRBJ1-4	TGCAGCGCACAGGGGGCGTCTGCTGAAAAACTGTTTTTT	CSAQGASAEKLFF
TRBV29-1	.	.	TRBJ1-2	TGCAGCGTTGAAAAGGGGAGTCTGCGCGGCTACACCTTC	CSVEKGSLRGYTF